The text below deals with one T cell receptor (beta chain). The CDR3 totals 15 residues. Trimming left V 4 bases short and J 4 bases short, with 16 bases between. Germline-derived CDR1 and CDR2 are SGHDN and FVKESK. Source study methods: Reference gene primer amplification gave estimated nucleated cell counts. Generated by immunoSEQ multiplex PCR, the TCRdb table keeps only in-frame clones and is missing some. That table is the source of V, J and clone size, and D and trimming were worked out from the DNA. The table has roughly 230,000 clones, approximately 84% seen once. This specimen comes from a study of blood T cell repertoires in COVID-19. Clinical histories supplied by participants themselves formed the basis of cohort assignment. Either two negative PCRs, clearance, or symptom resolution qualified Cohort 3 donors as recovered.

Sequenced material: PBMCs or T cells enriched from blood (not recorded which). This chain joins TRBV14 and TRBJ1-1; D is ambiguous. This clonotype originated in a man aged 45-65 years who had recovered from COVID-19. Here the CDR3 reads CASSLQALAGTEAFF. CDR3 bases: TGTGCCAGCAGCCTCCAGGCGTTGGCGGGCACTGAAGCTTTCTTT.